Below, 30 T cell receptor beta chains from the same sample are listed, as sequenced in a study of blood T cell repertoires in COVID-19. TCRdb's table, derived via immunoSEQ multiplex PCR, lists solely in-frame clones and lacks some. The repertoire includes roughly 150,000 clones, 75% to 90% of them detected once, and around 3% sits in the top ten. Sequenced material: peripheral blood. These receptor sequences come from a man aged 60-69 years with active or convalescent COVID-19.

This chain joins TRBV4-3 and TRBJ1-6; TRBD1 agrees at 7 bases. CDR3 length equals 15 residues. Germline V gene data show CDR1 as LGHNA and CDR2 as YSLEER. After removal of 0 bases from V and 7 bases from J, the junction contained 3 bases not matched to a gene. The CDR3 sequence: CASSQDNRGNSPLHF. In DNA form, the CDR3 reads TGCGCCAGCAGCCAAGATAACAGGGGCAATTCACCCCTCCACTTT.

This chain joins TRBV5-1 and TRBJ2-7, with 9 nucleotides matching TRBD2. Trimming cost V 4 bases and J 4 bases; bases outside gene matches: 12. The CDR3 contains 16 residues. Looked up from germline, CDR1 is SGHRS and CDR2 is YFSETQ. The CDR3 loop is CASSGTSSGAGYEQYF. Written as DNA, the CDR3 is TGCGCCAGCAGCGGGACTAGCTCGGGGGCAGGTTACGAGCAGTACTTC. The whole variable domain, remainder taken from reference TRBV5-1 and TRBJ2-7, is KAGVTQTPRYLIKTRGQQVTLSCSPISGHRSVSWYQQTPGQGLQFLFEYFSETQRNKGNFPGRFSGRQFSNSRSEMNVSTLELGDSALYLCASSGTSSGAGYEQYFGPGTRLTVT.

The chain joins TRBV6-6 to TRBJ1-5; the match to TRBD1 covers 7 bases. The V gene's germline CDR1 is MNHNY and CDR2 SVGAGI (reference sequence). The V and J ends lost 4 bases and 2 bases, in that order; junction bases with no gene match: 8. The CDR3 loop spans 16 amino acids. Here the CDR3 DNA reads TGTGCCAGCAGTTCTACGACAGGGTATGGCAATCAGCCCCAGCATTTT. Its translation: CASSSTTGYGNQPQHF.

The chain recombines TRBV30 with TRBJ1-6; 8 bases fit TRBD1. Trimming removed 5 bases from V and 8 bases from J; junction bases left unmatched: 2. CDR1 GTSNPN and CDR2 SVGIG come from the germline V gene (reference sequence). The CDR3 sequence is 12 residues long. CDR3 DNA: TGTGCCTGGTCGGGACAGGATTCACCCCTCCACTTT. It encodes CAWSGQDSPLHF. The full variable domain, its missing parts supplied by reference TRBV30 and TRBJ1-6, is SQTIHQWPATLVQPVGSPLSLECTVEGTSNPNLYWYRQAAGRGLQLLFYSVGIGQISSEVPQNLSASRPQDRQFILSSKKLLLSDSGFYLCAWSGQDSPLHFGNGTRLTVT.

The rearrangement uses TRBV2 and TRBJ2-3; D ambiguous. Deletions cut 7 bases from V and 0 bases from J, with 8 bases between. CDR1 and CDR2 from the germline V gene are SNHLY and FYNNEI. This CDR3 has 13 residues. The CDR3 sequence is CASMGSSTDTQYF. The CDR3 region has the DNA TGTGCCAGCATGGGCAGCAGCACAGATACGCAGTATTTT.

The CDR3: CASRTLQGAREQYF. CDR3 sequence (DNA): TGTGCCAGCAGGACTCTACAGGGGGCGAGGGAGCAGTACTTC. The chain joins TRBV28 to TRBJ2-7; 9 nucleotides align to TRBD1. The CDR3 has 14 residues. J gave up 7 bases and V 6 bases, and 10 bases lay outside the gene matches. CDR1 MDHEN and CDR2 SYDVKM come from the germline V gene.

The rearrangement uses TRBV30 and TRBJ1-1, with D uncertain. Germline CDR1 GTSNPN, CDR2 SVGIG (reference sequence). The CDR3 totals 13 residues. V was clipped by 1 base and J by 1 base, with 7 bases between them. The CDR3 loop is CAWSAHKNTEAFF. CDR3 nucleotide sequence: TGTGCCTGGAGTGCCCACAAGAACACTGAAGCTTTCTTT.

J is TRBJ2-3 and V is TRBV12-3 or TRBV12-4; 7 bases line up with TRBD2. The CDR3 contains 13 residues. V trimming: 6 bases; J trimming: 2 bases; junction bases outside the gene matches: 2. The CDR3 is CASRRDYTDTQYF. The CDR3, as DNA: TGTGCCAGCAGAAGGGACTACACAGATACGCAGTATTTT.

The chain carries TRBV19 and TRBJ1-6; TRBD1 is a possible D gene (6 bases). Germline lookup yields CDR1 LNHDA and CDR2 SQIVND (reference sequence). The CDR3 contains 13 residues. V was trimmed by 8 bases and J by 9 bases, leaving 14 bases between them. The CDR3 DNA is TGTGCCAGTTTTTACAGGGAAGTTTCACCCCTCCACTTT. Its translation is CASFYREVSPLHF. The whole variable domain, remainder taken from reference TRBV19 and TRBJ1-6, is DGGITQSPKYLFRKEGQNVTLSCEQNLNHDAMYWYRQDPGQGLRLIYYSQIVNDFQKGDIAEGYSVSREKKESFPLTVTSAQKNPTAFYLCASFYREVSPLHFGNGTRLTVT.

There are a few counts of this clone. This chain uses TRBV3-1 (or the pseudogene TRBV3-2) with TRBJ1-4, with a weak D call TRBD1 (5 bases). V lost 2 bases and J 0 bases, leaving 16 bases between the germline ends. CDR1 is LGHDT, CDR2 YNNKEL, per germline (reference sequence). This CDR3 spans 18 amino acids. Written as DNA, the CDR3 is TGTGCCAGCAGCCAAAAGTATGGCGGGACTGCAACTAATGAAAAACTGTTTTTT. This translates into CASSQKYGGTATNEKLFF.

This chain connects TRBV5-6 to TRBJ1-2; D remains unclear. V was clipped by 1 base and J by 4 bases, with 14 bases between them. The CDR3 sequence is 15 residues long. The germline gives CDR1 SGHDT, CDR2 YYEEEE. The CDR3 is CASSLPQVRIYGYTF. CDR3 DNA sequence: TGTGCCAGCAGCTTGCCCCAGGTCAGGATCTATGGCTACACCTTC.

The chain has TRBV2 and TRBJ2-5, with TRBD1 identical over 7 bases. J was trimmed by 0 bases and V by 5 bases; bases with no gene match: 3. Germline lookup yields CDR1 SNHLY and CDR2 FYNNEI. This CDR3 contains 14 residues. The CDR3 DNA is TGTGCCAGCAGTAAGGACAGGAACCAAGAGACCCAGTACTTC. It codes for CASSKDRNQETQYF.

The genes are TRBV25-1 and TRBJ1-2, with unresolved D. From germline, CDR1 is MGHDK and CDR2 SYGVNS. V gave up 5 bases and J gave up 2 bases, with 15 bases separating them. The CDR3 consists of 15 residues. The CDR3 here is CASSHAGWENYGYTF. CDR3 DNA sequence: TGTGCCAGCAGTCATGCCGGGTGGGAGAACTATGGCTACACCTTC.

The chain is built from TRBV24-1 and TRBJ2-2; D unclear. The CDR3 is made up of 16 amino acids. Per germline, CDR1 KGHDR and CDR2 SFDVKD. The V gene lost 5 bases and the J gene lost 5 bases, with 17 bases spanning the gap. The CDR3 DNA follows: TGTGCCACCAGTGTCAAGAGAGTCGTAAAGACCGGGGAGCTGTTTTTT. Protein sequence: CATSVKRVVKTGELFF.

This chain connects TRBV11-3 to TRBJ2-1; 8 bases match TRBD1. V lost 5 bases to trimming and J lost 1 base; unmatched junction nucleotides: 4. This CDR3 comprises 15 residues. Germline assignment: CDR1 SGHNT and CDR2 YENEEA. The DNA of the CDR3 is TGTGCCAGCAGCAACAGGGGGTCATCCTACAATGAGCAGTTCTTC. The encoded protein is CASSNRGSSYNEQFF.

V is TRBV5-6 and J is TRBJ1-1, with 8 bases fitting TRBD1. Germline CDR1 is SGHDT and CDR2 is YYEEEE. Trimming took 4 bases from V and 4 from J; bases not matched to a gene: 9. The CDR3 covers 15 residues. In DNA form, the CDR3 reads TGTGCCAGCAGCCGGACAGGGACCATGGGCACTGAAGCTTTCTTT. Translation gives CASSRTGTMGTEAFF. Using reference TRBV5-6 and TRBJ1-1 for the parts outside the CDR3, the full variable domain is DAGVTQSPTHLIKTRGQQVTLRCSPKSGHDTVSWYQQALGQGPQFIFQYYEEEERQRGNFPDRFSGHQFPNYSSELNVNALLLGDSALYLCASSRTGTMGTEAFFGQGTRLTVV.

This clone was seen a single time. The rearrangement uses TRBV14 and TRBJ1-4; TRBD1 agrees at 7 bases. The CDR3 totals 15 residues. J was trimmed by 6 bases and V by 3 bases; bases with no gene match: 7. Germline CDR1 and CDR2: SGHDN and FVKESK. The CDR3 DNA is TGTGCCAGCAGCCACTCACAGGGGACTTATGAAAAACTGTTTTTT. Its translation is CASSHSQGTYEKLFF. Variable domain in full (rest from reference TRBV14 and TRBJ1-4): EAGVTQFPSHSVIEKGQTVTLRCDPISGHDNLYWYRRVMGKEIKFLLHFVKESKQDESGMPNNRFLAERTGGTYSTLKVQPAELEDSGVYFCASSHSQGTYEKLFFGSGTQLSVL.

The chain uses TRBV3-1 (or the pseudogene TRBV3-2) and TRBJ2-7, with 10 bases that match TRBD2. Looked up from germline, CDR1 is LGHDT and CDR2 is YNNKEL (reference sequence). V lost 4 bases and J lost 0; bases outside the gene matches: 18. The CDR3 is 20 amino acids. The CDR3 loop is CASSRPGGPSGSPSSYEQYF. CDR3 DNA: TGTGCCAGCAGCCGACCCGGAGGGCCTAGCGGGAGCCCGAGCTCCTACGAGCAGTACTTC.

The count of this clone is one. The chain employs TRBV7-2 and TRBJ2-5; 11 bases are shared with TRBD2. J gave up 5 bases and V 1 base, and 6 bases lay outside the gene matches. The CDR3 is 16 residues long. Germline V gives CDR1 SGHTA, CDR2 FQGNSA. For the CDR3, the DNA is TGTGCCAGCAGCTTAGATATAGCGGGGGGGCTCGAGACCCAGTACTTC. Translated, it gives CASSLDIAGGLETQYF.

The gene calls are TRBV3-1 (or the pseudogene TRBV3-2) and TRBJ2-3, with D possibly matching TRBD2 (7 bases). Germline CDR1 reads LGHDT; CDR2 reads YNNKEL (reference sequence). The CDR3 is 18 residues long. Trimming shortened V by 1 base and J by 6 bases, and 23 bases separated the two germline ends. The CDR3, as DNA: TGTGCCAGCAGCCAAGGTCACCTTGGGGGGGGCCTTGCCGATACGCAGTATTTT. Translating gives CASSQGHLGGGLADTQYF.

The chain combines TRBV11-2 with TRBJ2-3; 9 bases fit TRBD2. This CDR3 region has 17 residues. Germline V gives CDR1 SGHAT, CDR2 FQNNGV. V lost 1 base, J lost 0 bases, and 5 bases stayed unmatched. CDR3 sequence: CASSLGASGTSTDTQYF. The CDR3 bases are TGTGCCAGCAGCTTAGGGGCTAGCGGGACCAGCACAGATACGCAGTATTTT.

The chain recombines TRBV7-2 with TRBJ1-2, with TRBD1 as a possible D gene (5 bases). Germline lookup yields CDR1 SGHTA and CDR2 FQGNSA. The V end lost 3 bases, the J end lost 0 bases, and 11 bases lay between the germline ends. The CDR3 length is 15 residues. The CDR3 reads CASSFDRVTNYGYTF. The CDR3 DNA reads TGTGCCAGCAGCTTCGACAGAGTTACTAACTATGGCTACACCTTC.

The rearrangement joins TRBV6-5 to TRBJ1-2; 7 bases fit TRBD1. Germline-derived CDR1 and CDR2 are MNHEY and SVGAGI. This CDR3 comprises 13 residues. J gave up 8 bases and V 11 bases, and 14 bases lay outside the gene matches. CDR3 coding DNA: TGTGCCTCTACCAGAGAGGGGGCTGGAGGCTACACCTTC. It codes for CASTREGAGGYTF.

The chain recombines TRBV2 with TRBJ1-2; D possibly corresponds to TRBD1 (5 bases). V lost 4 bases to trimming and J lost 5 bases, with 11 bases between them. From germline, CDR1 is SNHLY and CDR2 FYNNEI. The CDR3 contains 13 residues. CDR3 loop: CASSGDSAYGYTF. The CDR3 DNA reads TGTGCCAGCAGTGGAGACAGCGCATATGGCTACACCTTC.

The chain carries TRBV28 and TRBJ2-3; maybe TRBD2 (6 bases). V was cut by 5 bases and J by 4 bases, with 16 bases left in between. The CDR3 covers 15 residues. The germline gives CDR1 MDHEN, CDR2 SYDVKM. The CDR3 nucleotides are TGTGCCAGCAGTACTGGGGGACTTCAGTCAGATACGCAGTATTTT. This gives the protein CASSTGGLQSDTQYF.

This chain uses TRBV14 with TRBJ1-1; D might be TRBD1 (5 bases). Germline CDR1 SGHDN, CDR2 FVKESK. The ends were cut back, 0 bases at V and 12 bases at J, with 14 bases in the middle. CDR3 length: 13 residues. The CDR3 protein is CASSQEDGARTFF. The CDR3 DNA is TGTGCCAGCAGCCAAGAGGATGGGGCGCGAACTTTCTTT.

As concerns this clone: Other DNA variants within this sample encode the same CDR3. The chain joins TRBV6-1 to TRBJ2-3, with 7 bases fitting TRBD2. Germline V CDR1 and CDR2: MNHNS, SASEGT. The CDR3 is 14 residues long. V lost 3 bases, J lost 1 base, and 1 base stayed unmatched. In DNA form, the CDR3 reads TGTGCCAGCAGTGAGGCGGGGGGCACAGATACGCAGTATTTT. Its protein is CASSEAGGTDTQYF.

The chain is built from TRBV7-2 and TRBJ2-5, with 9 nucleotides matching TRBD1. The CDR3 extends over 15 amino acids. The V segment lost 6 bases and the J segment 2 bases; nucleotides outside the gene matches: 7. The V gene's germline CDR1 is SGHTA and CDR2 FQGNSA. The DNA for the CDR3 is TGTGCCAGCAGTCAGACGACAGGGGGGCAAGAGACCCAGTACTTC. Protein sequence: CASSQTTGGQETQYF. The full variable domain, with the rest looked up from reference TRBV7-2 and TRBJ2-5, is GAGVSQSPSNKVTEKGKDVELRCDPISGHTALYWYRQSLGQGLEFLIYFQGNSAPDKSGLPSDRFSAERTGGSVSTLTIQRTQQEDSAVYLCASSQTTGGQETQYFGPGTRLLVL.

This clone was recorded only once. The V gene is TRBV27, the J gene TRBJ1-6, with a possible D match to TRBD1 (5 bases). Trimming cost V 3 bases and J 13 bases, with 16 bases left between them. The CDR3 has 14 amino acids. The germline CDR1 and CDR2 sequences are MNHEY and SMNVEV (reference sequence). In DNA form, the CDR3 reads TGTGCCAGCAGTTTTTTCGTAGGACAAACGCCCCTCCACTTT. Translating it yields CASSFFVGQTPLHF.

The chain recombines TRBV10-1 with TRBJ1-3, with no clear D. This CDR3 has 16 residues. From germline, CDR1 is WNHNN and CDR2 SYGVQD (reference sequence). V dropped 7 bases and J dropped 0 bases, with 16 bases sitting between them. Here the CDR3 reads CASTRLPPYSGNTIYF. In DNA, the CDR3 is TGCGCCAGCACCAGACTACCCCCCTACTCTGGAAACACCATATATTTT.